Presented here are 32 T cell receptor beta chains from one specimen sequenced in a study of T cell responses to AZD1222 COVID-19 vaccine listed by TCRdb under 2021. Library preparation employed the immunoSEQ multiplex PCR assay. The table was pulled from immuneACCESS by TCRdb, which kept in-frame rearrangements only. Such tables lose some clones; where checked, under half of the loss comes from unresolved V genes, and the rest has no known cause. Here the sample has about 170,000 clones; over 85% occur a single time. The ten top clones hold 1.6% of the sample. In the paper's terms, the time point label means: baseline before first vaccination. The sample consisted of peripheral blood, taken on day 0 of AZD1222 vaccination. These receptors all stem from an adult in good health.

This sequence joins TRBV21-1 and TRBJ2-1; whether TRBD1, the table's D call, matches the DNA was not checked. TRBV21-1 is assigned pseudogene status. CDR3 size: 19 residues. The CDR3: CASSKWLSPGTAFYNEQFF. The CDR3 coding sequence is TGTGCCAGCAGCAAATGGCTGAGCCCCGGGACAGCCTTCTACAATGAGCAGTTCTTC.

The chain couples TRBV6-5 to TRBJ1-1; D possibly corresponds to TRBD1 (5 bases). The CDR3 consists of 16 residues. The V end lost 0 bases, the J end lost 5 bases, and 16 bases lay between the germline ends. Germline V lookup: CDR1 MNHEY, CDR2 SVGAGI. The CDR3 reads CASSYSRGSPGTEAFF. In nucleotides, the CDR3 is TGTGCCAGCAGTTACTCGAGGGGCTCCCCGGGAACTGAAGCTTTCTTT.

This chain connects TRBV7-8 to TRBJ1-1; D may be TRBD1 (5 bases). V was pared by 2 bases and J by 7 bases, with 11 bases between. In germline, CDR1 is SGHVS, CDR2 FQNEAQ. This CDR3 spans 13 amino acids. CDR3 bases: TGTGCCAGCAGCTTAACGCGGGACTATGAAGCTTTCTTT. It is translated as CASSLTRDYEAFF.

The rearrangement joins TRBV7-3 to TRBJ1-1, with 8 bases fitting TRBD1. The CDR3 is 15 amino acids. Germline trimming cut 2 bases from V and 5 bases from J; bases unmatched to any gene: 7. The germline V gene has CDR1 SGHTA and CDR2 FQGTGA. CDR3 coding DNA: TGTGCCAGCAGCTTAGGTCCAGGGGGCAGGACTGAAGCTTTCTTT. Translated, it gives CASSLGPGGRTEAFF. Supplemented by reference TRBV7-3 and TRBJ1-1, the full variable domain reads GAGVSQTPSNKVTEKGKYVELRCDPISGHTALYWYRQSLGQGPEFLIYFQGTGAADDSGLPNDRFFAVRPEGSVSTLKIQRTERGDSAVYLCASSLGPGGRTEAFFGQGTRLTVV.

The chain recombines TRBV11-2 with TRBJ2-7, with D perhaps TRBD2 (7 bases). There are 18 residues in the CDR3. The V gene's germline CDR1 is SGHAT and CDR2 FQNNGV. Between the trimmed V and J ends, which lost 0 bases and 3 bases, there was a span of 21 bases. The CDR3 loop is CASSLERGGTRVLYEQYF. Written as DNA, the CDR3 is TGTGCCAGCAGCTTAGAGAGGGGGGGGACCAGGGTTCTCTACGAGCAGTACTTC.

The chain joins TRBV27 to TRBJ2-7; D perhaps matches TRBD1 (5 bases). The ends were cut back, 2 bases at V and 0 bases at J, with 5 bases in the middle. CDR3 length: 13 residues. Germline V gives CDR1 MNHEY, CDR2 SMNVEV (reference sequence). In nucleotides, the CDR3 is TGTGCCAGCAGTTTAGGGGCCTCCTACGAGCAGTACTTC. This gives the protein CASSLGASYEQYF.

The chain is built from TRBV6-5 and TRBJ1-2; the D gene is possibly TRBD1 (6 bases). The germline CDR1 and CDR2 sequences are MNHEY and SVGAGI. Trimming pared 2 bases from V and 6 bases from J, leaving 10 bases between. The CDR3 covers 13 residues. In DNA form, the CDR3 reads TGTGCCAGCAGTTACACCGGACAGAATGGCTACACCTTC. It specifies CASSYTGQNGYTF.

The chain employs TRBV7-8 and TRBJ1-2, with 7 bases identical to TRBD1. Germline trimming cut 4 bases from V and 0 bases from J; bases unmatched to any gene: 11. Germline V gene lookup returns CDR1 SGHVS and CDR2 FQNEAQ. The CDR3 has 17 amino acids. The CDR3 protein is CASSSGARTGANYGYTF. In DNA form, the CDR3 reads TGTGCCAGCAGCTCAGGGGCGAGGACAGGAGCTAACTATGGCTACACCTTC.

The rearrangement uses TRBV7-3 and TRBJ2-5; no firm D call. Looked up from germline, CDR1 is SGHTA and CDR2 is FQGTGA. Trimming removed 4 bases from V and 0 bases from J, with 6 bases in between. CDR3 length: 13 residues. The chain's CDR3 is CASSSEYQETQYF. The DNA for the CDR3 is TGTGCCAGCAGCTCTGAGTACCAAGAGACCCAGTACTTC.

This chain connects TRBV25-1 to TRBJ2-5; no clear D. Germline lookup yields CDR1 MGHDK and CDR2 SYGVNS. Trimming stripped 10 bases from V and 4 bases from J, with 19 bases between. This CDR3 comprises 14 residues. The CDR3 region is CATKEGASAETQYF. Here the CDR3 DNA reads TGTGCCACCAAAGAAGGAGCCAGCGCAGAGACCCAGTACTTC. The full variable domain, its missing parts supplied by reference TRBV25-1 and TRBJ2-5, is EADIYQTPRYLVIGTGKKITLECSQTMGHDKMYWYQQDPGMELHLIHYSYGVNSTEKGDLSSESTVSRIRTEHFPLTLESARPSHTSQYLCATKEGASAETQYFGPGTRLLVL.

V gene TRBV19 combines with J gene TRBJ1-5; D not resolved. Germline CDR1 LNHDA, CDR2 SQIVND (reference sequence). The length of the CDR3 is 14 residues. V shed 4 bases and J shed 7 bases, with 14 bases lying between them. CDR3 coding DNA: TGTGCCAGTAGTAACACGGGTGGCCAGCAGCCCCAGCATTTT. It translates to CASSNTGGQQPQHF.

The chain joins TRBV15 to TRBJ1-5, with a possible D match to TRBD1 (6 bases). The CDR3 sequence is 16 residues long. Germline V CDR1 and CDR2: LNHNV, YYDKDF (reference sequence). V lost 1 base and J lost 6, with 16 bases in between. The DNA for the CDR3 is TGTGCCACCAGCAGAGGTTTGGCAGGGGATACTCAGCCCCAGCATTTT. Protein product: CATSRGLAGDTQPQHF. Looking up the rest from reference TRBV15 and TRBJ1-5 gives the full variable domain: DAMVIQNPRYQVTQFGKPVTLSCSQTLNHNVMYWYQQKSSQAPKLLFHYYDKDFNNEADTPDNFQSRRPNTSFCFLDIRSPGLGDTAMYLCATSRGLAGDTQPQHFGDGTRLSIL.

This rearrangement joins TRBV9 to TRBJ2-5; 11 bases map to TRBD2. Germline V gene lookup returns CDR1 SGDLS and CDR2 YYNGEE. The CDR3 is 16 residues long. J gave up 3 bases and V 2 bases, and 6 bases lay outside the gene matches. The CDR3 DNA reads TGTGCCAGCAGCGTGGGGGGACTAGCGGCGAAAGAGACCCAGTACTTC. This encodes CASSVGGLAAKETQYF.

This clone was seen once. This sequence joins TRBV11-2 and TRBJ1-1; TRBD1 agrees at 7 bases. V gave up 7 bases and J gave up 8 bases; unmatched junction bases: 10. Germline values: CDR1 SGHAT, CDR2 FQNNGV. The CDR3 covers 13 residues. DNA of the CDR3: TGTGCCAGCAACCGAGACAGGGTCACCGAAGCTTTCTTT. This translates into CASNRDRVTEAFF.

The CDR3 nucleotides are TGTGCCAGCAGCTTAACAGGGCGCGCGAACACCGGGGAGCTGTTTTTT. Protein: CASSLTGRANTGELFF. This chain joins TRBV7-3 and TRBJ2-2, with D unclear. The V gene's germline CDR1 is SGHTA and CDR2 FQGTGA. Trimming removed 0 bases at V and 0 bases at J, with 8 bases between. This CDR3 is 16 amino acids long.

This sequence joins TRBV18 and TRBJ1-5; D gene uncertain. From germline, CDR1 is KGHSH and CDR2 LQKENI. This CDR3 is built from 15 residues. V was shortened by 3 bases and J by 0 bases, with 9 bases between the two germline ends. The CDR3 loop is CASSPYGDSNQPQHF. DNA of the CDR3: TGTGCCAGCTCACCGTACGGGGATAGCAATCAGCCCCAGCATTTT.

This chain's CDR3 is CATRTGPREGGYTF. CDR3 DNA: TGTGCCACCAGAACAGGACCTCGGGAAGGGGGCTACACCTTC. V usage is TRBV19 and J usage is TRBJ1-2; D is possibly TRBD1 (5 bases). The CDR3 contains 14 residues. Trimming cost V 10 bases and J 8 bases, with 23 bases left between them. In germline, CDR1 is LNHDA, CDR2 SQIVND (reference sequence).

DNA for the CDR3: TGTGCCAGCAGCTTAGCGGGATTCGCAGATACGCAGTATTTT. It codes for CASSLAGFADTQYF. The gene calls are TRBV7-3 and TRBJ2-3, with D possibly being TRBD2 (6 bases). The CDR3 spans 14 residues. Germline V gives CDR1 SGHTA, CDR2 FQGTGA. The V gene lost 2 bases and the J gene lost 4 bases, with 10 bases spanning the gap. Using reference TRBV7-3 and TRBJ2-3 for the parts outside the CDR3, the full variable domain is GAGVSQTPSNKVTEKGKYVELRCDPISGHTALYWYRQSLGQGPEFLIYFQGTGAADDSGLPNDRFFAVRPEGSVSTLKIQRTERGDSAVYLCASSLAGFADTQYFGPGTRLTVL.

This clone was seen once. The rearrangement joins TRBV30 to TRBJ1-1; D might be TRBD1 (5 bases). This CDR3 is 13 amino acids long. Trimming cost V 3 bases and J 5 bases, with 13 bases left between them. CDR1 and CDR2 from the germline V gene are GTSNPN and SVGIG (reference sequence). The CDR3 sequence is CAWSRQRRTEAFF. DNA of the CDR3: TGTGCCTGGAGCCGACAGCGGAGGACTGAAGCTTTCTTT.

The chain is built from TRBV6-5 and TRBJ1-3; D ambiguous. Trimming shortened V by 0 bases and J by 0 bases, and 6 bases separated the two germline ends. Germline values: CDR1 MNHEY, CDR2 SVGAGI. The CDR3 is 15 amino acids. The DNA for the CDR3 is TGTGCCAGCAGTTACTCAATATTCTCTGGAAACACCATATATTTT. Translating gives CASSYSIFSGNTIYF.

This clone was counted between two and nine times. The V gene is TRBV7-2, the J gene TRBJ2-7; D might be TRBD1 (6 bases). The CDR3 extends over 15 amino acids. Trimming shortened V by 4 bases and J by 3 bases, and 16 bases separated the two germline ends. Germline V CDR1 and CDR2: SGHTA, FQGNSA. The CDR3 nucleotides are TGTGCCAGCAGCTATAGTGGGGGCAGCAGCTACGAGCAGTACTTC. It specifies CASSYSGGSSYEQYF.

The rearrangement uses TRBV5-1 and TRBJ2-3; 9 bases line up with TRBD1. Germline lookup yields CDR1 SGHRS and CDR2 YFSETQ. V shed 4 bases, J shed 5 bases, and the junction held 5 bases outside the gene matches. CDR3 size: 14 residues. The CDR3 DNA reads TGCGCCAGCAGCGACCGGACAGGGGAAGATACGCAGTATTTT. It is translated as CASSDRTGEDTQYF.

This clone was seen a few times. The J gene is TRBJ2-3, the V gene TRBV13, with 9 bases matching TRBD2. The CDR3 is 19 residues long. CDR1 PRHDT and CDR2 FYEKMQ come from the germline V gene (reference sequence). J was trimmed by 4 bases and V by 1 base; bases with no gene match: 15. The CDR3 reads CASSLALRWASGEPDTQYF. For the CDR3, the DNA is TGTGCCAGCAGCTTAGCCCTACGGTGGGCTAGCGGGGAGCCAGATACGCAGTATTTT. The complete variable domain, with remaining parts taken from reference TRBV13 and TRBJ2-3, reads AAGVIQSPRHLIKEKRETATLKCYPIPRHDTVYWYQQGPGQDPQFLISFYEKMQSDKGSIPDRFSAQQFSDYHSELNMSSLELGDSALYFCASSLALRWASGEPDTQYFGPGTRLTVL.

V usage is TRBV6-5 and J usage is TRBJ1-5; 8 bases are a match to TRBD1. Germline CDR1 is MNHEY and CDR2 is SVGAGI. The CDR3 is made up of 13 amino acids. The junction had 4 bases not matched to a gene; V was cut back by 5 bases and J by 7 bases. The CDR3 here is CASSRQGQQPQHF. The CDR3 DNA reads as TGTGCCAGCAGTCGACAGGGGCAACAGCCCCAGCATTTT.

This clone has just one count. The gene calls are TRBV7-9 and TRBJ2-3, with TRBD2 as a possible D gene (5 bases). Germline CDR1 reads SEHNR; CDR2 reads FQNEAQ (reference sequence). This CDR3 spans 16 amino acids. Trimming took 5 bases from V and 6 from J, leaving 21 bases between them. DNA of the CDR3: TGTGCCAGCAGCCCTCGGAGGCCGGAAGAAGGGGATACGCAGTATTTT. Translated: CASSPRRPEEGDTQYF.

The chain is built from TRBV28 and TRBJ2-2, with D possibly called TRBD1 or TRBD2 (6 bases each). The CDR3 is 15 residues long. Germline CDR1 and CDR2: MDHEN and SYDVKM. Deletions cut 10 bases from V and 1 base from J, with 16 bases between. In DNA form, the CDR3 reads TGTGCCACCTTTGGGGGGACATTGAACACCGGGGAGCTGTTTTTT. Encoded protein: CATFGGTLNTGELFF.

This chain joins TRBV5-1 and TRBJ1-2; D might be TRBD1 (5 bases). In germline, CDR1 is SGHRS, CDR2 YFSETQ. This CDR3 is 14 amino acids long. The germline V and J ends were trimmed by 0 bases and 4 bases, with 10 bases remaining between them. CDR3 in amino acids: CASSLAYGAYGYTF. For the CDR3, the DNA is TGCGCCAGCAGCTTGGCCTATGGGGCCTATGGCTACACCTTC.

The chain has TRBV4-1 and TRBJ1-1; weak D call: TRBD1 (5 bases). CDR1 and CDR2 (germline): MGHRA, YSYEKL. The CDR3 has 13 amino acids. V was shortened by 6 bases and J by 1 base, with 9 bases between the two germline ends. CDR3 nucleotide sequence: TGCGCCAGCAGTCGAGGGGCGAACACTGAAGCTTTCTTT. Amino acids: CASSRGANTEAFF.

CDR3 DNA sequence: TGCAGCGTCGCCCCCAACTCCTACAATGAGCAGTTCTTC. This codes for CSVAPNSYNEQFF. The V and J genes are TRBV29-1 and TRBJ2-1; D not certain. Germline V gene lookup returns CDR1 SQVTM and CDR2 ANQGSEA. The CDR3 runs to 13 residues. V dropped 6 bases and J dropped 0 bases, with 9 bases sitting between them.

The CDR3 region is CASSLEGFPSNEQFF. In DNA, the CDR3 is TGTGCCAGCAGTTTAGAGGGATTTCCGTCCAATGAGCAGTTCTTC. This chain links TRBV28 with TRBJ2-1, with a possible D match to TRBD2 (5 bases). The germline V gene has CDR1 MDHEN and CDR2 SYDVKM. Deletions cut 2 bases from V and 6 bases from J, with 14 bases between. The CDR3 has 15 amino acids.

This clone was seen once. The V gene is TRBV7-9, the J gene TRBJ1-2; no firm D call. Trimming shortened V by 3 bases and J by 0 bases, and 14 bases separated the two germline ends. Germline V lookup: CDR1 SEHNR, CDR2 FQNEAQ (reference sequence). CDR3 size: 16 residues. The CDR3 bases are TGTGCCAGCAGCTTGAACAGCATCCTTGCTAACTATGGCTACACCTTC. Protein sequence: CASSLNSILANYGYTF. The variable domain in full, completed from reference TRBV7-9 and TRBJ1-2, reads DTGVSQNPRHKITKRGQNVTFRCDPISEHNRLYWYRQTLGQGPEFLTYFQNEAQLEKSRLLSDRFSAERPKGSFSTLEIQRTEQGDSAMYLCASSLNSILANYGYTFGSGTRLTVV.

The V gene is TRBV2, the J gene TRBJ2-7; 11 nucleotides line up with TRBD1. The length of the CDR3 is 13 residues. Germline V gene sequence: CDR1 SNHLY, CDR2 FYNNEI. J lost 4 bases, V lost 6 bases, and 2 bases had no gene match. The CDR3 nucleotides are TGTGCCAGCAGGGACAGGGGGCAATACGAGCAGTACTTC. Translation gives CASRDRGQYEQYF.